The rows below give T cell receptor beta chains drawn from one sample of a study of OX40 agonist ivuxolimab in advanced cancers. The protocol was immunoSEQ multiplex PCR, while the TCRdb copy is restricted to in-frame clones and leaves out a portion. The sample has approximately 80,000 clones, 80% to 95% seen once. The material sequenced was CD4+ or CD8+ T cells sorted from blood, taken in a trial of the OX40 agonist ivuxolimab. The receptors come from an adult with an advanced solid tumor such as melanoma, head and neck, liver or kidney cancer. Each CDR3 is given with its conserved first and last residue. The order of the fields is J gene, D gene, V gene, clone size, CDR3 protein, CDR3 DNA. The D gene is left open where the match is weak. Size is omitted from some rows. Given values are once, few, many or a class for expanded clones.

J: TRBJ1-1
D: .
V: TRBV15
size: .
CDR3: CATSSFKAEAFF
DNA: TGTGCCACCAGCAGTTTTAAGGCTGAAGCTTTCTTT

J: TRBJ2-3
D: TRBD2
V: TRBV18
size: .
CDR3: CASSPMGLASSDTQYF
DNA: TGTGCCAGCTCACCCATGGGACTAGCCAGCTCAGATACGCAGTATTTT

J: TRBJ2-7
D: TRBD1
V: TRBV7-6
size: .
CDR3: CASSLVEGANYEQYF
DNA: TGTGCCAGCAGCTTAGTAGAGGGGGCCAACTACGAGCAGTACTTC

J: TRBJ1-2
D: TRBD1
V: TRBV2
size: few
CDR3: CASSTGESWGYTF
DNA: TGTGCCAGCAGCACAGGGGAGTCGTGGGGCTACACCTTC

J: TRBJ1-5
D: .
V: TRBV21-1
size: .
CDR3: CASSKGRDLGGPQHF
DNA: TGTGCCAGCAGCAAAGGTCGGGACCTCGGGGGACCCCAGCATTTT

J: TRBJ1-2
D: .
V: TRBV7-6
size: .
CDR3: CASSFQGLRGYTF
DNA: TGTGCCAGCAGCTTCCAGGGGCTCAGGGGCTACACCTTC

J: TRBJ2-1
D: .
V: TRBV28
size: .
CDR3: CASSAPGDYYNEQFF
DNA: TGTGCCAGCAGTGCGCCAGGGGACTATTACAATGAGCAGTTCTTC

J: TRBJ2-5
D: .
V: TRBV10-3
size: once
CDR3: CAISESGETQYF
DNA: TGTGCCATCAGTGAGTCGGGGGAGACCCAGTACTTC

J: TRBJ2-7
D: TRBD2
V: TRBV6-1
size: .
CDR3: CASSELLAGRWDF
DNA: TGTGCCAGCAGTGAGTTATTAGCGGGACGCTGGGACTTC

J: TRBJ2-2
D: .
V: TRBV10-3
size: .
CDR3: CAMGIVSGELFF
DNA: TGTGCCATGGGTATAGTGTCCGGGGAGCTGTTTTTT

J: TRBJ2-5
D: .
V: TRBV30
size: .
CDR3: CAWIPGTYQETQYF
DNA: TGTGCCTGGATCCCAGGGACATACCAAGAGACCCAGTACTTC

J: TRBJ2-2
D: .
V: TRBV28
size: .
CDR3: CASCLGTNTGELFF
DNA: TGTGCCTCATGTCTCGGGACCAACACCGGGGAGCTGTTTTTT

J: TRBJ1-3
D: .
V: TRBV7-9
size: .
CDR3: CASSSTGSGNTIYF
DNA: TGTGCCAGCAGCTCGACAGGCTCTGGAAACACCATATATTTT

J: TRBJ2-3
D: TRBD2
V: TRBV2
size: .
CDR3: CASSDGGTSWSTDTQYF
DNA: TGTGCCAGCAGTGATGGGGGGACTAGCTGGTCCACAGATACGCAGTATTTT

J: TRBJ1-1
D: .
V: TRBV20-1
size: .
CDR3: CSARAPAEAFF
DNA: TGCAGTGCTAGAGCCCCCGCGGAAGCTTTCTTT

J: TRBJ1-1
D: .
V: TRBV18
size: .
CDR3: CASSPRQDGTEAFF
DNA: TGTGCCAGCTCACCACGACAGGATGGCACTGAAGCTTTCTTT

J: TRBJ2-3
D: TRBD2
V: TRBV5-1
size: .
CDR3: CASSTGGLAGGVSTDTQYF
DNA: TGCGCCAGCAGCACGGGGGGACTAGCGGGAGGAGTTTCGACAGATACGCAGTATTTT

J: TRBJ2-7
D: .
V: TRBV11-3
size: .
CDR3: CASTFLDNQYF
DNA: TGTGCCAGCACCTTCCTAGACAATCAGTACTTC

J: TRBJ2-1
D: .
V: TRBV5-1
size: once
CDR3: CASEGGARGEQFF
DNA: TGCGCCAGCGAGGGGGGAGCGCGGGGTGAGCAGTTCTTC

J: TRBJ2-7
D: .
V: TRBV7-2
size: few
CDR3: CASSSYRTYEQYF
DNA: TGTGCCAGCAGTTCCTATCGAACCTACGAGCAGTACTTC